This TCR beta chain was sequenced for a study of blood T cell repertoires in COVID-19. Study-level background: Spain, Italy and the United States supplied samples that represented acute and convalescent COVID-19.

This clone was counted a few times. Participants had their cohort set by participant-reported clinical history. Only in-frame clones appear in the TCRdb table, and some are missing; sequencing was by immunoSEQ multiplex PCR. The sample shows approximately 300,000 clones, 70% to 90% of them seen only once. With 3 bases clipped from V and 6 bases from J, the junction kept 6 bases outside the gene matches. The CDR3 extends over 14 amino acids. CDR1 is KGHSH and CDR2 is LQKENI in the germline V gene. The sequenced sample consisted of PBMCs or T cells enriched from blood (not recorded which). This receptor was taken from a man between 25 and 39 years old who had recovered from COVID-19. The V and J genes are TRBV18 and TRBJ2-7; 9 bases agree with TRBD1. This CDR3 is CASSPFRDRVEQYF. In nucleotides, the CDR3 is TGTGCCAGCTCACCCTTCCGGGACAGGGTCGAGCAGTACTTC.